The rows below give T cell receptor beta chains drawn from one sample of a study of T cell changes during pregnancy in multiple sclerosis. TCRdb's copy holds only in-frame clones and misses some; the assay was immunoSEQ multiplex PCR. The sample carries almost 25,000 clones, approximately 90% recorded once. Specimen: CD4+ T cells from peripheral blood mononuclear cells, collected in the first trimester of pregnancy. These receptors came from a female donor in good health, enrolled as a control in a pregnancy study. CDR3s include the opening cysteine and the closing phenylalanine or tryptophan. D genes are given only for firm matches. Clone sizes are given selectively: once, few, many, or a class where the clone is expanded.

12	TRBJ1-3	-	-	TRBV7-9	CASSLAGNTIYF	TGTGCCAGCAGCTTAGCGGGCAACACCATATATTTT
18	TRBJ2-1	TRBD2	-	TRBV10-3	CAISGPAGGSLDDNEQFF	TGTGCCATCAGTGGCCCAGCGGGAGGATCTTTGGACGACAATGAGCAGTTCTTC
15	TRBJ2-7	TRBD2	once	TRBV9	CASSPLGGSRYEQYF	TGTGCCAGCAGCCCCTTGGGCGGGAGTCGGTACGAGCAGTACTTC
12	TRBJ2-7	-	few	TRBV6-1	CASTKGAYEQYF	TGTGCCTCCACCAAGGGGGCCTACGAGCAGTACTTC
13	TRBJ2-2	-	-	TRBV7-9	CASPRRNTGELFF	TGTGCCAGCCCTCGGAGGAACACCGGGGAGCTGTTTTTT
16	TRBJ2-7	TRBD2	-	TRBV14	CASSQTAGTSAVEQYF	TGTGCCAGCAGCCAAACGGCCGGGACTAGCGCCGTCGAGCAGTACTTC
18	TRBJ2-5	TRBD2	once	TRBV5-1	CASSTKTGLAGGPETQYF	TGCGCCAGCAGCACCAAAACGGGCCTAGCGGGAGGCCCAGAGACCCAGTACTTC
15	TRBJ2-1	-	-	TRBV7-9	CASSLAGGKANEQFF	TGTGCCAGCAGCTTAGCGGGCGGGAAGGCCAATGAGCAGTTCTTC
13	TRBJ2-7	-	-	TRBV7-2	CASSQHRQFEQYF	TGTGCCAGCAGCCAACACCGACAGTTCGAGCAGTACTTC
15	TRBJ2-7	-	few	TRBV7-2	CASSRDDWRAYEQYF	TGTGCCAGCAGCCGAGATGACTGGCGGGCCTACGAGCAGTACTTC
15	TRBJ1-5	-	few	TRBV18	CASSPVRETNQPQHF	TGTGCCAGCTCACCAGTGCGGGAGACTAATCAGCCCCAGCATTTT
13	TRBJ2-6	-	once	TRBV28	CASSLQGANVLTF	TGTGCCAGCAGTTTGCAGGGGGCCAACGTCCTGACTTTC
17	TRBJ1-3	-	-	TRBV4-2	CASSQPLAGNSGNTIYF	TGTGCCAGCAGCCAGCCCTTAGCGGGGAATTCTGGAAACACCATATATTTT
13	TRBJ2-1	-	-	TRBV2	CASSPLPDKPVFF	TGTGCCAGCAGTCCATTACCCGACAAGCCGGTCTTCTTC
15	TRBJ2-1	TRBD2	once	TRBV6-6	CASSFSGRVYNEQFF	TGTGCCAGCAGTTTTAGCGGGAGAGTCTACAATGAGCAGTTCTTC
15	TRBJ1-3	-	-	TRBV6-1	CASSEYVQARNTIYF	TGTGCCAGCAGTGAATACGTACAGGCAAGAAACACCATATATTTT
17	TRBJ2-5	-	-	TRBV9	CASSVATTPQVGETQYF	TGTGCCAGCAGCGTAGCGACAACACCTCAGGTTGGGGAGACCCAGTACTTC
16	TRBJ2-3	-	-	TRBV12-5	CASGLVLRQPTDTQYF	TGTGCTAGTGGTTTGGTACTAAGGCAGCCCACAGATACGCAGTATTTT
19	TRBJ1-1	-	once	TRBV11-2	CASSLSSWAPKGMNTEAFF	TGTGCCAGCAGCTTGTCGTCATGGGCTCCAAAGGGGATGAACACTGAAGCTTTCTTT
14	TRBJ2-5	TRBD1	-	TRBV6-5	CASSSRQGEETQYF	TGTGCCAGCAGTTCTCGACAGGGCGAAGAGACCCAGTACTTC
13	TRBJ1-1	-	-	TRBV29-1	CSVEGRLNTEAFF	TGCAGCGTTGAAGGGCGGCTGAACACTGAAGCTTTCTTT
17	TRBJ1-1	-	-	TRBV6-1	CASSAGGRWWVGTEAFF	TGTGCCAGCAGTGCGGGGGGCAGGTGGTGGGTTGGAACTGAAGCTTTCTTT
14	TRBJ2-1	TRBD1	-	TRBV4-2	CASSHSGGYNEQFF	TGTGCCAGCAGCCACTCAGGGGGCTACAATGAGCAGTTCTTC
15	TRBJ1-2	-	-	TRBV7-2	CASSLDRSTILGYTF	TGTGCCAGCAGCCTAGACAGGAGCACAATTCTAGGCTACACCTTC
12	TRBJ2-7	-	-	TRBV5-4	CASSAGGDEQYF	TGTGCCAGCAGCGCGGGCGGGGACGAGCAGTACTTC
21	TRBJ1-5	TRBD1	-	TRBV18	CASSPRQSLGGPGGSNQPQHF	TGTGCCAGCTCACCACGTCAGTCTCTTGGGGGACCAGGGGGTAGCAATCAGCCCCAGCATTTT
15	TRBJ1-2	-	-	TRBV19	CASSMRGLDRDGYTF	TGTGCCAGTAGTATGCGGGGGCTGGACCGAGATGGCTACACCTTC
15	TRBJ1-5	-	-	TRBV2	CASSEGGQAYQPQHF	TGTGCCAGCAGTGAAGGGGGGCAAGCTTATCAGCCCCAGCATTTT
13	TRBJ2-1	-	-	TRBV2	CASRLALYNEQFF	TGTGCCAGCAGGCTAGCGCTATACAATGAGCAGTTCTTC
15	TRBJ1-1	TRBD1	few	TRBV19	CASSISRGRDTEAFF	TGTGCCAGTAGTATTAGCAGGGGGCGGGATACTGAAGCTTTCTTT
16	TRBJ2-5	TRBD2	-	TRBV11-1	CASSLRLAFSQETQYF	TGTGCCAGCAGCCTCCGACTAGCGTTCTCCCAAGAGACCCAGTACTTC
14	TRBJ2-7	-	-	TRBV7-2	CASSLETLSYEQYF	TGTGCCAGCAGCTTAGAGACACTCTCCTACGAGCAGTACTTC
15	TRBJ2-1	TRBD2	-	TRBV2	CASSRAGAVDNEQFF	TGTGCCAGCTCGAGAGCGGGGGCCGTAGATAATGAGCAGTTCTTC
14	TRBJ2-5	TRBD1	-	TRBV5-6	CASSPFGQVETQYF	TGTGCCAGCAGCCCTTTCGGACAGGTCGAGACCCAGTACTTC
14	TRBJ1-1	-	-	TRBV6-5	CASSYSRVNTEAFF	TGTGCCAGCAGTTACTCCAGGGTTAACACTGAAGCTTTCTTT
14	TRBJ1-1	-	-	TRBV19	CASSIYRSNTEAFF	TGTGCCAGTAGTATTTACCGGTCGAACACTGAAGCTTTCTTT
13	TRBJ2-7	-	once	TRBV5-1	CASSLTVEVEQYF	TGCGCCAGCAGCTTGACTGTCGAGGTGGAGCAGTACTTC
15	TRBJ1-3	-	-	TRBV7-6	CASTLGLDSGNTIYF	TGTGCCAGCACCTTGGGGCTGGACTCTGGAAACACCATATATTTT
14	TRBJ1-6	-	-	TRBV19	CASSKQGTNSPLHF	TGTGCCAGTAGTAAACAGGGTACGAATTCACCCCTCCACTTT
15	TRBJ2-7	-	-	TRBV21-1	CASSTTGASGNEQYF	TGTGCCAGCAGCACAACAGGCGCCTCAGGAAACGAGCAGTACTTC
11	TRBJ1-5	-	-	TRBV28	CASSADQPQHF	TGTGCCAGCAGCGCGGATCAGCCCCAGCATTTT
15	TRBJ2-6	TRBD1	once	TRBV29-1	CSVRQGAAGANVLTF	TGCAGCGTCAGACAGGGGGCTGCTGGGGCCAACGTCCTGACTTTC
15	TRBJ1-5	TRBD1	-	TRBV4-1	CASSQGQGANQPQHF	TGCGCCAGCAGCCAAGGACAGGGGGCAAATCAGCCCCAGCATTTT
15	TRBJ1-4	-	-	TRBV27	CASSPGIRSNEKLFF	TGTGCCAGCAGTCCGGGGATCAGATCTAATGAAAAACTGTTTTTT
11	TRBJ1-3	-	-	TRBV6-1	CAIQTGNTIYF	TGTGCCATCCAAACTGGAAACACCATATATTTT
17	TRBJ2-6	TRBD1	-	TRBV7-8	CASSLRTGASGANVLTF	TGTGCCAGCAGCTTACGGACAGGAGCCTCTGGGGCCAACGTCCTGACTTTC
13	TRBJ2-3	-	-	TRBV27	CASTGLSTDTQYF	TGTGCCAGTACGGGACTTTCCACAGATACGCAGTATTTT
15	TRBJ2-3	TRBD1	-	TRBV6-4	CASSRQGTSTDTQYF	TGTGCCAGCAGCCGACAGGGAACGAGCACAGATACGCAGTATTTT
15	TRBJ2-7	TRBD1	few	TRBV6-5	CASRLTGTGAYEQYF	TGTGCCAGCAGGTTGACCGGGACAGGGGCCTACGAGCAGTACTTC
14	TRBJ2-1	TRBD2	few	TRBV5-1	CASSLLPSGNEQFF	TGCGCCAGCAGCTTGCTGCCTAGCGGGAATGAGCAGTTCTTC
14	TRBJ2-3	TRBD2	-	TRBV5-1	CASSLGLAGDTQYF	TGCGCCAGCAGCTTAGGACTAGCGGGAGATACGCAGTATTTT
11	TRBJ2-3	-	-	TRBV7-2	CASRYTDTQYF	TGTGCCAGCAGGTACACAGATACGCAGTATTTT